This record concerns one TCR beta chain sequence. Trimming cost V 5 bases and J 7 bases, with 14 bases left between them. CDR1 is MNHNS and CDR2 is SASEGT in the germline V gene. This CDR3 region has 13 residues. The PCR contained 60 Vbeta and 13 Jbeta primers. How the authors handled the data: Per a later analysis, the number of unique TCR beta chains was roughly 83 million, of which around 9.9 million were shared. This table comes from immunoSEQ multiplex PCR, and its TCRdb copy is limited to in-frame clones, with some not included. That table supplies the V and J calls and clone size; D and trimming were determined from the DNA. Among 150,000 to 170,000 clones listed, 70% to 90% were seen once. The data are from a study of cytomegalovirus exposure and HLA in healthy donors.

Sequencing input: PBMCs. The chain joins TRBV6-1 to TRBJ1-2; maybe TRBD1 (5 bases). The clonotype comes from a woman aged 40 to 50 in good health and CMV-seropositive. The CDR3 DNA is TGTGCCAGCAGTATGGACGCGGGGCTTGGCTACACCTTC. Protein product: CASSMDAGLGYTF.